The 2 T cell receptor beta chains reported below all come from one sample, sequenced in a study of T cells in Graves' hyperthyroidism and ophthalmopathy. What was amplified from RNA transcripts were TCR beta CDR3 regions. The study used the HTBI primer set for a first-round RT-PCR of the TCR CDR3. TCRdb itself ran the multiplex PCR reads through MiXCR, one entry per CDR3 protein. Found here are 100,000 to 140,000 distinct CDR3 sequences, more than 15% of them singletons; the top ten hold about 42%. The sample comprised blood. Receptors were obtained from a woman aged 45-65 years with Graves' hyperthyroidism.

Ten or more counts support this clonotype. The chain has TRBV11-2 and TRBJ2-1; 14 bases agree with TRBD2. The V segment lost 1 base and the J segment 7 bases; nucleotides outside the gene matches: 9. The CDR3 totals 18 residues. Looked up from germline, CDR1 is SGHAT and CDR2 is FQNNGV. The CDR3 reads CASSLVSGTSGRGNEQFF. The CDR3 coding sequence is TGTGCCAGCAGCTTAGTTTCAGGGACTAGCGGGAGAGGAAATGAGCAGTTCTTC.

The sample holds many counts of this clonotype. The chain joins TRBV7-2 to TRBJ1-4; D perhaps matches TRBD1 (5 bases). This CDR3 has 20 amino acids. The germline gives CDR1 SGHTA, CDR2 FQGNSA. V lost 0 bases to trimming and J lost 3 bases, with 23 bases between them. This CDR3 is CASSLAIGKSTTVSNEKLFF. In DNA form, the CDR3 reads TGTGCCAGCAGCTTAGCAATAGGGAAGTCCACGACAGTTTCTAATGAAAAACTGTTTTTT.